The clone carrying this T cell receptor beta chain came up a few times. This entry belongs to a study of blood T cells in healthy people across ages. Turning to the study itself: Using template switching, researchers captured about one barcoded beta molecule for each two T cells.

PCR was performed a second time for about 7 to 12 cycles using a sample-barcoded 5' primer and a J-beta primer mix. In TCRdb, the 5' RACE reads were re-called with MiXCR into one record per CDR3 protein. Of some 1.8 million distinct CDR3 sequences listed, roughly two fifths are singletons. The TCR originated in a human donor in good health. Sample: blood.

Here the CDR3 reads CASSPVNSGANVLTF. CDR3 bases: TGTGCCAGCTCACCAGTCAACTCTGGGGCCAACGTCCTGACTTTC. The chain recombines TRBV18 with TRBJ2-6; no clear D gene. V lost 2 bases and J 0 bases, leaving 5 bases between the germline ends. CDR1 and CDR2 from the germline V gene are KGHSH and LQKENI. The CDR3 is 15 amino acids.